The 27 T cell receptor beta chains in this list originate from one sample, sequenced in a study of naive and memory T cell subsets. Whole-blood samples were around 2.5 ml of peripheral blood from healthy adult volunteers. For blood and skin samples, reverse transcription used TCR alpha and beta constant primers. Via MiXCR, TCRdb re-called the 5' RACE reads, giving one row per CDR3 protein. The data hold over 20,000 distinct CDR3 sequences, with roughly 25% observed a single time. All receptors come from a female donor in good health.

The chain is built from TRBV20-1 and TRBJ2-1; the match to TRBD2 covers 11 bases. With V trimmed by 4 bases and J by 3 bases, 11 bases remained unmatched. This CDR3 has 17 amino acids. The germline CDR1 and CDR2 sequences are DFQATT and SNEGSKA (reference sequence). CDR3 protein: CSAKRGISGGVYNEQFF. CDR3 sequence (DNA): TGCAGTGCTAAACGGGGGATTAGCGGGGGGGTCTACAATGAGCAGTTCTTC.

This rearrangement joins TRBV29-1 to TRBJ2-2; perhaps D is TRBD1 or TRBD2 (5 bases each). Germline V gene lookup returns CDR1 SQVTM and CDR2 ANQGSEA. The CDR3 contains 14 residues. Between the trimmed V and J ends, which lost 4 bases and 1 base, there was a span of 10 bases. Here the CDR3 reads CSVVRDVNTGELFF. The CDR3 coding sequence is TGCAGCGTTGTGAGGGACGTGAACACCGGGGAGCTGTTTTTT.

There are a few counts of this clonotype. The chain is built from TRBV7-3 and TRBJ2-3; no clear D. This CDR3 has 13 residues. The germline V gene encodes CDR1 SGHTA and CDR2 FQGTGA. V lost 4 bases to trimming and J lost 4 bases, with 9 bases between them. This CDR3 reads CASSSSGADTQYF. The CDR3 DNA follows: TGTGCCAGCAGCTCCAGTGGGGCAGATACGCAGTATTTT.

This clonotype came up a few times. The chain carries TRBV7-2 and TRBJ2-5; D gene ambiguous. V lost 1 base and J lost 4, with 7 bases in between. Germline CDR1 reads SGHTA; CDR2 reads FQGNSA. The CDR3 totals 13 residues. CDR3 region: CASSLVWGETQYF. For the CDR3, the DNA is TGTGCCAGCAGCTTAGTGTGGGGAGAGACCCAGTACTTC.

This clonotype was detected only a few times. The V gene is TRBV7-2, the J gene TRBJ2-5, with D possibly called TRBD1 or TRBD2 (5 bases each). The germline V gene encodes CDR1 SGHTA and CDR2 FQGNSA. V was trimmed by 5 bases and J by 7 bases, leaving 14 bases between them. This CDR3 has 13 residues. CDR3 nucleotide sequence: TGTGCCAGCAGCCCACTCCTGGGGACGACCCAGTACTTC. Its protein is CASSPLLGTTQYF.

CDR3 nucleotides: TGCGCCAGCAAGGGGGAGGGACAGAACTACGAGCAGTACTTC. This translates into CASKGEGQNYEQYF. The chain combines TRBV5-1 with TRBJ2-7, with D tentatively TRBD1 or TRBD2 (7 bases each). The CDR3 consists of 14 residues. The germline CDR1 and CDR2 sequences are SGHRS and YFSETQ. The V and J ends lost 6 bases and 3 bases respectively, with 16 bases between them.

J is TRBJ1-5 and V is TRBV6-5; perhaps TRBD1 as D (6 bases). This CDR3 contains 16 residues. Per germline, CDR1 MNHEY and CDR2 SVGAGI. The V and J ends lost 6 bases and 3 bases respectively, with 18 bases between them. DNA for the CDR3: TGTGCCAGCAGAGAGAAGGGGAGGGGGTACAATCAGCCCCAGCATTTT. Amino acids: CASREKGRGYNQPQHF.

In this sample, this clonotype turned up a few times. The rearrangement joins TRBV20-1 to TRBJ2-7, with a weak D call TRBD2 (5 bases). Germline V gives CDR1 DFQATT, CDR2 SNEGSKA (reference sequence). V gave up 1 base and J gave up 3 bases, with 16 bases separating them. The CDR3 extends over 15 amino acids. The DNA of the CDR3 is TGCAGTGCTAGAGGGTCCAGAGAGGGATTCTACGAGCAGTACTTC. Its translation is CSARGSREGFYEQYF.

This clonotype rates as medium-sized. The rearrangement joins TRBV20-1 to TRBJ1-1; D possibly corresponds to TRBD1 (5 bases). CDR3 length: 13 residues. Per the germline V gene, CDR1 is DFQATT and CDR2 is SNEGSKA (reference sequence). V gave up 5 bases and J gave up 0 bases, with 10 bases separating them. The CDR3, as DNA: TGCAGTGCTCAGGGACCGCTGAACACTGAAGCTTTCTTT. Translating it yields CSAQGPLNTEAFF.

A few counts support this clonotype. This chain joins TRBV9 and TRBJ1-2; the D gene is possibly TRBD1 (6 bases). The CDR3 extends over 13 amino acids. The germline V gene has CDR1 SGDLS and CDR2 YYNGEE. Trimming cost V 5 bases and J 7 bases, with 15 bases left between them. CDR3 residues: CASSWTVGRGYTF. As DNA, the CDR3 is TGTGCCAGCAGTTGGACAGTTGGCCGTGGCTACACCTTC.

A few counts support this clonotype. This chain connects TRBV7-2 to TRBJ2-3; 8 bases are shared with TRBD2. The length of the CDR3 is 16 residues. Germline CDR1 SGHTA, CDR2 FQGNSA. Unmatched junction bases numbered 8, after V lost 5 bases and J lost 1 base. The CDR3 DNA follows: TGTGCCAGCAGCCGGCGAGCTAGCGGGCGCACAGATACGCAGTATTTT. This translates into CASSRRASGRTDTQYF. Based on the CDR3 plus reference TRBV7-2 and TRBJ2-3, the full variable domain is GAGVSQSPSNKVTEKGKDVELRCDPISGHTALYWYRQSLGQGLEFLIYFQGNSAPDKSGLPSDRFSAERTGGSVSTLTIQRTQQEDSAVYLCASSRRASGRTDTQYFGPGTRLTVL.

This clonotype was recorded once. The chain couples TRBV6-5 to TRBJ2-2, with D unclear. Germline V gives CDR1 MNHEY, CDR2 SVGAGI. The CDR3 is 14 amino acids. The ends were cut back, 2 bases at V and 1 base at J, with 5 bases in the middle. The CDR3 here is CASSYRRNTGELFF. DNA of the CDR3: TGTGCCAGCAGTTACAGGCGGAACACCGGGGAGCTGTTTTTT.

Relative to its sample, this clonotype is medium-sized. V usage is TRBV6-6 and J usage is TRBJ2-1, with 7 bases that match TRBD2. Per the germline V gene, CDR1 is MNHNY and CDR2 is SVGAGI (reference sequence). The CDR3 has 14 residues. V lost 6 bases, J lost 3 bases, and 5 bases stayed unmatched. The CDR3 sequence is CASSPSGVYNEQFF. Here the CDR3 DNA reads TGTGCCAGCAGCCCGAGCGGGGTCTACAATGAGCAGTTCTTC.

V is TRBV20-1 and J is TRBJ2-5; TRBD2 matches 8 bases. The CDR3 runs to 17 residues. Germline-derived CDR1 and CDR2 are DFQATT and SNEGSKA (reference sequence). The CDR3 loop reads CSARNLRRGASGETQYF. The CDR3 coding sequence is TGCAGCGCCCGGAACCTTCGGCGGGGGGCTTCGGGGGAGACCCAGTACTTC.

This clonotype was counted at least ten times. CDR3 sequence reads: CASSLGIQPQHF. CDR3 coding DNA: TGTGCCAGCAGCCTAGGTATCCAGCCCCAGCATTTT. V is TRBV6-2 or TRBV6-3 and J is TRBJ1-5; D remains ambiguous. CDR3 size: 12 residues. The germline V and J ends were trimmed by 6 bases and 7 bases, with 10 bases remaining between them. CDR1 and CDR2 from the germline V gene are MNHEY and SVGEGT.

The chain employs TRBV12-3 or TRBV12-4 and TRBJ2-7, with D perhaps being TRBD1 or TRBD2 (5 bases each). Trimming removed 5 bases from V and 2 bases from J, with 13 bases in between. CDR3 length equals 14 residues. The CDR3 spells CASSLTSGPYEQYF. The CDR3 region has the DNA TGTGCCAGCAGTCTAACCTCGGGGCCCTACGAGCAGTACTTC.

CDR3 amino acids: CASRNQGLTEAFF. CDR3 bases: TGTGCCAGCAGGAACCAGGGATTGACTGAAGCTTTCTTT. The chain recombines TRBV6-5 with TRBJ1-1; the D gene is possibly TRBD1 (5 bases). Germline CDR1 and CDR2: MNHEY and SVGAGI. The CDR3 is 13 amino acids. The ends were cut back, 6 bases at V and 5 bases at J, with 13 bases in the middle.

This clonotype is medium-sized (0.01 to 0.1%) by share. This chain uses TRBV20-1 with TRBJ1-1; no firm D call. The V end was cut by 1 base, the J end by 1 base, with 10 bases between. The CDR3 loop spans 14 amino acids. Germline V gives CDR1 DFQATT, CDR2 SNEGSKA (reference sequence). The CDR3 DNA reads TGCAGTGCTAGAGCTCCGGACGGGAACACTGAAGCTTTCTTT. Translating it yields CSARAPDGNTEAFF.

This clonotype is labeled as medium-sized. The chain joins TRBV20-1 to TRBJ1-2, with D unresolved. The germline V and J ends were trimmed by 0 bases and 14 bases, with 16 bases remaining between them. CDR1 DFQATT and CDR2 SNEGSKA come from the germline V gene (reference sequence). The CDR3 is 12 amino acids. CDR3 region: CSARDVPLGGTF. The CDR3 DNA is TGCAGTGCTAGAGATGTGCCTCTCGGTGGGACCTTC.

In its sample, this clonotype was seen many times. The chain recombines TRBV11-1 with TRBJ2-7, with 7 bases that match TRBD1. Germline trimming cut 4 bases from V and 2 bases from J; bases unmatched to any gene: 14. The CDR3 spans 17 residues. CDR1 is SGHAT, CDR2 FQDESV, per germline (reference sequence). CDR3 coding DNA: TGTGCCAGCAGCTATGCGCTCTCAAGACAGGGCACCTACGAGCAGTACTTC. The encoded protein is CASSYALSRQGTYEQYF.

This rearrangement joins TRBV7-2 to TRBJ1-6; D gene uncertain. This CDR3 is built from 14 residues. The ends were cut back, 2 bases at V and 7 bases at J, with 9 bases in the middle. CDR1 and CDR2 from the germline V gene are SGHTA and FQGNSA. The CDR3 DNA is TGTGCCAGCAGCTTACAGGCTAGGAATTCACCCCTCCACTTT. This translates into CASSLQARNSPLHF.

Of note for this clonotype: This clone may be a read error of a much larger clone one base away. In nucleotides, the CDR3 is TGCAGTGCCTCCACCGGGTTTGGGGATTCACCCCTCAACTTT. Translation: CSASTGFGDSPLNF. The chain combines TRBV20-1 with TRBJ1-6, with D unresolved. The CDR3 sequence is 14 residues long. Germline V lookup: CDR1 DFQATT, CDR2 SNEGSKA (reference sequence).

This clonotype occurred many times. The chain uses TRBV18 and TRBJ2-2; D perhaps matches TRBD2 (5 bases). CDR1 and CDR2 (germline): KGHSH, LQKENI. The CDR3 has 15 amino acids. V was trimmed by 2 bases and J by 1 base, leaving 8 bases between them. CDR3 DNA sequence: TGTGCCAGCTCACCAGGAGGCCTGAACACCGGGGAGCTGTTTTTT. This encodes CASSPGGLNTGELFF.

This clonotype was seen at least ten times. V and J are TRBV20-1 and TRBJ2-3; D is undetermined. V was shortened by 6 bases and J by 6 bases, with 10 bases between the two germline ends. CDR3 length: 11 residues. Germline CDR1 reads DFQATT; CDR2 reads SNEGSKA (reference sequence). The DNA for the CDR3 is TGCAGTGCCAGACACAGCGATACGCAGTATTTT. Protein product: CSARHSDTQYF.

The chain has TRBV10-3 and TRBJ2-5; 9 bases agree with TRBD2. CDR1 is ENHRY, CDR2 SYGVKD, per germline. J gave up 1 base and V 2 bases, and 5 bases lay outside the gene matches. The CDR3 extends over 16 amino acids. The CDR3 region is CAISETPSGAQETQYF. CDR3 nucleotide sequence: TGTGCCATCAGTGAGACGCCTAGCGGGGCCCAAGAGACCCAGTACTTC.

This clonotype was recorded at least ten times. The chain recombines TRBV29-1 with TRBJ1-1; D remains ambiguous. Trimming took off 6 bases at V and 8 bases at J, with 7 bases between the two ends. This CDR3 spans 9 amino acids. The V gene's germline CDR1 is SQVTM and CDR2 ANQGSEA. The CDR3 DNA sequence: TGCAGCGTGAGACCCGAAGCTTTCTTT. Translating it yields CSVRPEAFF.

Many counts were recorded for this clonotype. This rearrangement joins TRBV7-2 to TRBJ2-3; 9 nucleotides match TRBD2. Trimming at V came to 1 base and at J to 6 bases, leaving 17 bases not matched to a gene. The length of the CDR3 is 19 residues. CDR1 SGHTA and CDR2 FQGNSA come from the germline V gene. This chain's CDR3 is CASSLGLAETSLLGDTQYF. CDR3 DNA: TGTGCCAGCAGCTTAGGACTAGCGGAAACTTCTTTGCTTGGGGATACGCAGTATTTT.